This T cell receptor beta chain was obtained from a study of blood T cell repertoires in COVID-19 (dated by TCRdb to the early 2020s). In the study overall: Samples from collaborators originated in the United States, Italy and Spain and spanned both the acute and convalescent phases of COVID-19. Deeply sampled blood TCRbeta repertoires from subjects exposed to, actively infected with, or recovered from COVID-19 were included in the dataset. The samples were drawn from two sources: the first 160 participants of the ongoing ImmuneRACE study, and 1,000 to 1,500 subjects contributed by 6 global collaborators. The sample metadata nearly always contained a de-identified subject ID, COVID-19 status, age in years and sex. The prospective study material was composed of cDNA or gDNA derived from T cells, B-cell-depleted T cells, or PBMCs. HLA class I and class II types, where available, came from metadata supplied by the sample provider rather than from assay-based typing. The repertoires were released in a freely available public database intended as a resource for research on the immune response to SARS-CoV-2. General study outcomes and caveats: The quantity of clinical and demographic metadata differed by source and by participant and was supplied without curation.

The CDR3 goes from the cysteine to the phenylalanine over 16 residues. Only the CDR3 DNA stays, 48 bases, in frame from base 1. The CDR1 and CDR2 encoded by the germline V gene (reference sequence) are LNHNV and YYDKDF. Trimming takes 3 bases off V and 8 bases off J; junction bases not matched to a gene: 12. Note on this clone: What this receptor recognizes is not known. Qualities for individual bases were not recorded, and no much larger clone is one base off.

TCRbeta CDR3 regions were amplified from genomic DNA by means of the immunoSEQ Assay, a bias-controlled multiplex PCR. As for the original processing: Within the assay, amplification of reference gene primers was used to estimate how many nucleated cells each sample contained. To quantify the absolute abundance of each unique TCRbeta CDR3 rearrangement, sequence reads were collapsed and filtered. Productive Simpson clonality was computed per sample as the square root of Simpson's diversity index over productive rearrangements. The source is immuneACCESS, and TCRdb retained only in-frame sequences with V and J called. Part of the clones is not carried over; for the studies checked, unresolved V genes explain less than half of this, and the remainder is unexplained. The DNA gave D and trimming, while V, J and clone size come from that table. The table for this sample lists approximately 170,000 clones; about 90% of them were counted only once. Together, the top ten hold 4% of the sample.

Each collaborating institution followed its own protocols to collect whole blood in K2EDTA tubes. Collaborator samples were shipped for TCRbeta analysis as frozen whole blood, isolated PBMCs, or DNA extracted from either sample type. The source material was peripheral blood. The chain joins TRBV15 to TRBJ1-4, and TRBD1 matches 7 of the central bases. This sequence originates from a woman between 65 and 79 years old with acute or convalescent COVID-19. The nucleotides read TGTGCCACCAGCAGGGGTTCAGGGGGAGGCGAGGAAAAACTGTTTTTT. This is translated as CATSRGSGGGEEKLFF. With the portions outside the CDR3 filled from the reference TRBV15 and TRBJ1-4 genes, the complete variable region becomes DAMVIQNPRYQVTQFGKPVTLSCSQTLNHNVMYWYQQKSSQAPKLLFHYYDKDFNNEADTPDNFQSRRPNTSFCFLDIRSPGLGDTAMYLCATSRGSGGGEEKLFFGSGTQLSVL.